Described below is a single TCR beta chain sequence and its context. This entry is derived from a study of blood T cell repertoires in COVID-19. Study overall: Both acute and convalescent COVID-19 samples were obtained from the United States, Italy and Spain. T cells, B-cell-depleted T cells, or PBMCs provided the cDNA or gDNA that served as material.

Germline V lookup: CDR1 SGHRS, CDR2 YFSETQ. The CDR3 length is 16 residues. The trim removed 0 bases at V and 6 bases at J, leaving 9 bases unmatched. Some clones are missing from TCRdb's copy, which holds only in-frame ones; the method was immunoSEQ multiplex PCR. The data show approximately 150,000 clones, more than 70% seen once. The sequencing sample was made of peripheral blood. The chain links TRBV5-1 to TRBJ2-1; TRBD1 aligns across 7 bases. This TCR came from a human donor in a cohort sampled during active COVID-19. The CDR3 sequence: CASSLAAGGPANEQFF. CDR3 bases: TGCGCCAGCAGCTTGGCCGCAGGGGGTCCCGCCAATGAGCAGTTCTTC.